This TCR beta chain was documented in a study of T-cell reconstitution after alpha-beta-depleted transplantation in children. This clonotype was seen a handful of times. Its antigen remains unidentified. Unique molecular identifiers were built into the TCRbeta library. TCRdb reprocessed the PCR reads via MiXCR and lists one record per CDR3 protein. The data show 500,000 to 600,000 distinct CDR3 sequences, over 20% seen once. Study results and caveats: The origin of alpha-beta T cells about two months after transplant was reportedly several hundred expanded graft clones.

CDR3 length: 17 amino acids. Trimming shortened V by 7 bases and J by 0 bases, and 19 bases separated the two germline ends. Germline-derived CDR1 and CDR2 are MDHEN and SYDVKM. The rearrangement links TRBV28 to TRBJ2-1, with D unclear. The receptor was isolated from a boy under two years old with Wiskott-Aldrich syndrome, due to receive a stem cell transplant. The sequenced sample was PBMCs, obtained before TCRalphabeta/CD19-depleted stem cell transplant. The CDR3 here is CASTPRYRTSSYNEQFF. The CDR3 DNA is TGTGCCAGCACTCCGCGGTACCGAACGAGCTCCTACAATGAGCAGTTCTTC.